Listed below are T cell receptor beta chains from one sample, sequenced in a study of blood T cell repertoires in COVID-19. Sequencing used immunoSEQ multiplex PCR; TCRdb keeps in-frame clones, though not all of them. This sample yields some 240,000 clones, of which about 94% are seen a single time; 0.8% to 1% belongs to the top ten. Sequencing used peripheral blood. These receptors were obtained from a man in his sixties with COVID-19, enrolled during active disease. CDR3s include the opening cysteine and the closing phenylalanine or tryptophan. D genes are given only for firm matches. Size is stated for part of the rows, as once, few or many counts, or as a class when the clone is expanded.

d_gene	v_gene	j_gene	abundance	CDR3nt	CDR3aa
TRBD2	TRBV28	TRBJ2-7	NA	TGTGCCAGCAAGATCGGGGGGGATTACGAGCAGTACTTC	CASKIGGDYEQYF
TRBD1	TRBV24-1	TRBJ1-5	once	TGTGCCACCAGTGAGAACAGGGGTCAGCCCCAGCATTTT	CATSENRGQPQHF
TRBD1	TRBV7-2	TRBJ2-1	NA	TGTGCCAGCAGCTCAAGACAGGGTGACGTTGGTGAGCAGTTCTTC	CASSSRQGDVGEQFF
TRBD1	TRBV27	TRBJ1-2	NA	TGTGCCAGCAAACAGGGGACAGACCGATGGGACGGCTACACCTTC	CASKQGTDRWDGYTF
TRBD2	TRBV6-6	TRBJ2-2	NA	TGTGCCAGCCTAGGGACTAGCGGAGCCGGGGAGCTGTTTTTT	CASLGTSGAGELFF
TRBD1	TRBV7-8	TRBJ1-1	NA	TGTGCCAGCAGCTTAGAAAGGGGGCCGTCTGAAGCTTTCTTT	CASSLERGPSEAFF
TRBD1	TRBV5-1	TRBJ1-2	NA	TGCGCCAGCAGCTTGGGGGGACAGGGATTCTATGGCTACACCTTC	CASSLGGQGFYGYTF
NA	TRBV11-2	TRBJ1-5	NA	TGTGCCAGCAGCTTAGACTTAACGGATCAGCCCCAGCATTTT	CASSLDLTDQPQHF
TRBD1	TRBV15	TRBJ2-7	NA	TGTGCCACCAGCGGGCTACAGACAGGGACCGAGCAGTACTTC	CATSGLQTGTEQYF
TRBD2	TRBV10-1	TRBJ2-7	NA	TGCGCCTCCGACCTAGCGGGGGACTACGAGCAGTACTTC	CASDLAGDYEQYF
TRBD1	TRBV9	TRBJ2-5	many	TGTGCCAGCAGCGTAGGGACAGGGGCCACCCAGTACTTC	CASSVGTGATQYF
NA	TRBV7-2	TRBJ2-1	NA	TGTGCCAGCAGCTTCGAGTTTTCCCACAATGAGCAGTTCTTC	CASSFEFSHNEQFF
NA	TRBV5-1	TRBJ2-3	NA	TGCGCCAGCAGCTTACGACCAGGGAGCACAGATACGCAGTATTTT	CASSLRPGSTDTQYF
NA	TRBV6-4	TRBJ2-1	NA	TGTGCCAGCAGGTACAGGGAAGGGGGATACAATGAGCAGTTCTTC	CASRYREGGYNEQFF
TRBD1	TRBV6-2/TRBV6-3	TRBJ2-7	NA	TGTGCCAGCAGTCTAACCCTACAGGGGTCCTACTACGAGCAGTACTTC	CASSLTLQGSYYEQYF
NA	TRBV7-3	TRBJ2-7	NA	TGTGCCAGCAGCTTAGGTGGCAATCTCCCCCACGAGCAGTACTTC	CASSLGGNLPHEQYF
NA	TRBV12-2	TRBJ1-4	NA	TGTGCAAGTCGCTTAAGGGCAGGGTTAAATGAAAAACTGTTTTTT	CASRLRAGLNEKLFF
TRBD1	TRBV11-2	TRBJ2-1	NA	TGTGCCAGCAGGAGATATATCGGACAGGGGTTCAATGAGCAGTTCTTC	CASRRYIGQGFNEQFF
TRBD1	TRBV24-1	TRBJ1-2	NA	TGTGCCACCAGTGACATGGGACAGGGGGACCGAAACTATGGCTACACCTTC	CATSDMGQGDRNYGYTF
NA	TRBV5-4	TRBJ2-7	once	TGTGCCAGCAGCTTGAGTAGCGGAAGCTCCTACGAGCAGTACTTC	CASSLSSGSSYEQYF
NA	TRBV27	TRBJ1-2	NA	TGTGCCAGCTGTGCTAGGGGTCCGGCCGAAAACTATGGCTACACCTTC	CASCARGPAENYGYTF
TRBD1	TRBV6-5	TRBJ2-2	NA	TGTGCCAGCCGGAAGGACAGGGGAGGCACCGGGGAGCTGTTTTTT	CASRKDRGGTGELFF
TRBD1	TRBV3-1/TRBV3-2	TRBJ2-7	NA	TGTGCCAGCAGCCAAGGGCCCGGGACAGGGGGCGAGCAGTACTTC	CASSQGPGTGGEQYF
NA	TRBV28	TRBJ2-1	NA	TGTGCCAGCAGTTTAGCGGGAACCTACAATGAGCAGTTCTTC	CASSLAGTYNEQFF
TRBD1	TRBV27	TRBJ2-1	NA	TGTGCCAGCAGAGATCCGACAGGGGGCGCCTACAATGAGCAGTTCTTC	CASRDPTGGAYNEQFF
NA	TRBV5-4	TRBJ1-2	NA	TGTGCCAGCAGCTCACAGGAAGGGCGTGCCACCTTC	CASSSQEGRATF
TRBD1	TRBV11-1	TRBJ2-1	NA	TGTGCCAGCAGCATAGACAGGGTGGGGGATGAGCAGTTCTTC	CASSIDRVGDEQFF
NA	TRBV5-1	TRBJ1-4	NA	TGCGCCAGCAGCTTGGGTCAGTCAACTAATGAAAAACTGTTTTTT	CASSLGQSTNEKLFF
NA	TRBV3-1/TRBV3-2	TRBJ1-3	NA	TGTGCCAGCAGCCAAACAGACTCTGGAAACACCATATATTTT	CASSQTDSGNTIYF